This T cell receptor beta chain was sequenced for a study of identifying expanded T cells in peripheral blood. Method: immunoSEQ multiplex PCR; TCRdb's copy keeps in-frame clones and lacks some. The table has about 47,000 clones, 82% seen once. Healthy donors had no documented immune events, such as infections, while sampled. The CDR3 contains 13 residues. Germline CDR1 GTSNPN, CDR2 SVGIG (reference sequence). Between the trimmed V and J ends, which lost 2 bases and 5 bases, there was a span of 12 bases. Sequencing was done on a sample of blood. This TCR came from a person aged 18 to 75 in good health. The chain links TRBV30 to TRBJ1-2; D is undetermined. The DNA of the CDR3 is TGTGCCTGGAGTCAGCCAGCAGGATATGGCTACACCTTC. Its translation is CAWSQPAGYGYTF.